Here is one TCR beta chain with its context. TCRdb's copy holds only in-frame clones and misses some; the assay was immunoSEQ multiplex PCR. The sample contains around 84,000 clones, roughly 88% of which appear only once. The CDR3 spans 16 residues. Germline assignment: CDR1 GTSNPN and CDR2 SVGIG (reference sequence). V dropped 2 bases and J dropped 4 bases, with 20 bases sitting between them. The sample comes from a study of T cell responses to AZD1222 COVID-19 vaccine. This sequence was found in an adult in good health. V gene TRBV30 combines with J gene TRBJ2-5; D might be TRBD2 (7 bases). Source: peripheral blood, taken on day 0 of MenACWY control vaccination. CDR3 residues: CAWSLWGGAAIETQYF. For the CDR3, the DNA is TGTGCCTGGAGTTTGTGGGGGGGGGCCGCTATAGAGACCCAGTACTTC. The variable domain in full, with the rest retrieved from reference TRBV30 and TRBJ2-5, is SQTIHQWPATLVQPVGSPLSLECTVEGTSNPNLYWYRQAAGRGLQLLFYSVGIGQISSEVPQNLSASRPQDRQFILSSKKLLLSDSGFYLCAWSLWGGAAIETQYFGPGTRLLVL.